This T cell receptor (beta chain) was observed in a study of blood T cell repertoires in COVID-19. In the study overall: PBMCs, B-cell-depleted T cells, or T cells were the source of the cDNA or gDNA that made up the material.

Individuals drawn from approximately 26 US areas were about 18 to 95 years old. Cohort placement rested on clinical history that participants reported themselves. Clones were read by immunoSEQ multiplex PCR, and TCRdb kept only the in-frame ones, dropping some. The sample includes some 320,000 clones, 90% of them seen just once. CDR1 and CDR2 (germline): SGHTA, FQGTGA. Trimming pared 1 base from V and 6 bases from J, leaving 13 bases between. The CDR3 runs 15 residues. The chain employs TRBV7-3 and TRBJ1-3; unclear D gene. Sequencing input: PBMCs or T cells enriched from blood (not recorded which). This TCR was sampled from a man aged 55 to 70 who had recovered from COVID-19. CDR3 sequence (DNA): TGTGCCAGCAGCTTAAAACCAGGCCAGGTAAACACCATATATTTT. It yields the protein CASSLKPGQVNTIYF.